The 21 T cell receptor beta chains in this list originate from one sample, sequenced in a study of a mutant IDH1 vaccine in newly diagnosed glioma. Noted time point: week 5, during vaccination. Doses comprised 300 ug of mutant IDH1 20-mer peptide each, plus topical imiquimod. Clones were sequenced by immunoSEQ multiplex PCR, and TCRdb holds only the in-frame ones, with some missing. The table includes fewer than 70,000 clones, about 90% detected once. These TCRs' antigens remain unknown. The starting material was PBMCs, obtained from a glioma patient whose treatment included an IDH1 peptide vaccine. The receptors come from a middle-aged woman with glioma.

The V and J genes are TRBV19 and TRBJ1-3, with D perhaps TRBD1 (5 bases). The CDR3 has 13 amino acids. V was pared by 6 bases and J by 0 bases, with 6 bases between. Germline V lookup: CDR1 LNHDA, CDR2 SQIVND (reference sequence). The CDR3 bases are TGTGCCAGTAGCGACAGCTCTGGAAACACCATATATTTT. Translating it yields CASSDSSGNTIYF.

The CDR3 DNA sequence: TGTGCCAGCACCAGGGATGGGGAGCAGTTCTTC. This gives the protein CASTRDGEQFF. V is TRBV6-5 and J is TRBJ2-1; TRBD1 might be the D (5 bases). This CDR3 has 11 residues. V lost 7 bases to trimming and J lost 10 bases, with 11 bases between them. Per germline, CDR1 MNHEY and CDR2 SVGAGI.

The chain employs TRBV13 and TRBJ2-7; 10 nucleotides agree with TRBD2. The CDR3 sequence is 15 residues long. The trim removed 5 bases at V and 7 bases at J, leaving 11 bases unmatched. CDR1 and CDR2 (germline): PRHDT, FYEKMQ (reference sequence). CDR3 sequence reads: CASSSLAGASLEQYF. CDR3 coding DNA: TGTGCCAGCAGCAGTCTAGCGGGGGCAAGCTTAGAGCAGTACTTC.

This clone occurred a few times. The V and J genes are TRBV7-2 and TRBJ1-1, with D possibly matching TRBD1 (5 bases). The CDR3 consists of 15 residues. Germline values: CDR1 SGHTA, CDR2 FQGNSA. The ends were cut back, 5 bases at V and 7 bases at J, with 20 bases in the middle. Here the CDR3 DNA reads TGTGCCAGCAGCAATGGGTGGGCAGGGCTGAATGAAGCTTTCTTT. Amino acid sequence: CASSNGWAGLNEAFF.

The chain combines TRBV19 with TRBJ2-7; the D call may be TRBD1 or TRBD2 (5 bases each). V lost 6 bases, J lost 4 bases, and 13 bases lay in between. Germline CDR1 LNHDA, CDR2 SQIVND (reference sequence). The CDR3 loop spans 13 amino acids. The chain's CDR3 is CASRGELSYEQYF. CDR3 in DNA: TGTGCCAGTAGGGGGGAGTTGTCTTACGAGCAGTACTTC.

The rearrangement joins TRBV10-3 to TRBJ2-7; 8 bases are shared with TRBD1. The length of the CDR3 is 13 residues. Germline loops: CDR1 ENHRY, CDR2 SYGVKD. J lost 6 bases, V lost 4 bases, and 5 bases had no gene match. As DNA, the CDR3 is TGTGCCATCAGTGGGACAGGGTTCCGCGAGCAGTACTTC. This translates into CAISGTGFREQYF.

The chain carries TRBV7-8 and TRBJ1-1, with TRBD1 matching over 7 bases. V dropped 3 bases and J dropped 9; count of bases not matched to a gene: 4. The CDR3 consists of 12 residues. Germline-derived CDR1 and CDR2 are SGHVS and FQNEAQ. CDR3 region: CASSFRGGKAFF. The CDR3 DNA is TGTGCCAGCAGCTTCAGGGGGGGGAAAGCTTTCTTT.

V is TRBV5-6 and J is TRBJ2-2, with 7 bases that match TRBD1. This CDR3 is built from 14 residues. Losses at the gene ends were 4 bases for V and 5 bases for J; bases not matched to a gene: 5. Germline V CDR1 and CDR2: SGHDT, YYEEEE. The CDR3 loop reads CASSHSTGTGELFF. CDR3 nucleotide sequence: TGTGCCAGCAGCCACTCGACAGGGACCGGGGAGCTGTTTTTT.

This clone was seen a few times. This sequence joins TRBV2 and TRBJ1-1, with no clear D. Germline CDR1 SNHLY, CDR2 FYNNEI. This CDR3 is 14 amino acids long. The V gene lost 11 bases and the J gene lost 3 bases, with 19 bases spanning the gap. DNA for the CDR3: TGTGCCGGAAAGGGAGGGTTGGAGGACACTGAAGCTTTCTTT. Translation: CAGKGGLEDTEAFF.

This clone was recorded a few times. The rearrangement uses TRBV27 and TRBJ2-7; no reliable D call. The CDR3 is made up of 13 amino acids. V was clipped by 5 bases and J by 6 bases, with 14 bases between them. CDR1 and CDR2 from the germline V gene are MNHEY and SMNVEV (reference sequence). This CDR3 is CASSPPPYSEQYF. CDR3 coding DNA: TGTGCCAGCAGTCCCCCTCCGTACTCCGAGCAGTACTTC.

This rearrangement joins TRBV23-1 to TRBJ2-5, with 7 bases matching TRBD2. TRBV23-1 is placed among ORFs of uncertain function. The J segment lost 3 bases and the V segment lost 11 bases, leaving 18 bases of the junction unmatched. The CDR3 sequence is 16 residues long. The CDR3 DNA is TGCGCCTTAAAGGGAGGGCGTGTGACCGAAAAAGAGACCCAGTACTTC. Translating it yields CALKGGRVTEKETQYF.

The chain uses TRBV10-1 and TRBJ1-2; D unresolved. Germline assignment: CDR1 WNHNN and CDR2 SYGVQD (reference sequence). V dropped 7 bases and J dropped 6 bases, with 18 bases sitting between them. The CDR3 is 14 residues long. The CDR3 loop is CASISISEVDGYTF. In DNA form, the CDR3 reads TGCGCCAGCATATCGATCTCAGAAGTGGATGGCTACACCTTC.

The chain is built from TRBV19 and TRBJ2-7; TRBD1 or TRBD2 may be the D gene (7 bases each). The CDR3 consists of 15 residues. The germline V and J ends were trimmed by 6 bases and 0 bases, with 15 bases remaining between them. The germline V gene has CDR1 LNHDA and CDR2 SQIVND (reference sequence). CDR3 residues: CASRREGALSYEQYF. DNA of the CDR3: TGTGCCAGTAGGAGGGAGGGGGCTCTCTCCTACGAGCAGTACTTC. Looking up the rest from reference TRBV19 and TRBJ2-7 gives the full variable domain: DGGITQSPKYLFRKEGQNVTLSCEQNLNHDAMYWYRQDPGQGLRLIYYSQIVNDFQKGDIAEGYSVSREKKESFPLTVTSAQKNPTAFYLCASRREGALSYEQYFGPGTRLTVT.

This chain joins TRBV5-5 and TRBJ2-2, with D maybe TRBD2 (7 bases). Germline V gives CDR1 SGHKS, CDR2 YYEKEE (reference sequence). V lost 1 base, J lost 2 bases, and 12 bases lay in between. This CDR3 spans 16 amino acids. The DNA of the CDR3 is TGTGCCAGCAGCTTGCGGGGGGCCGGTAACACCGGGGAGCTGTTTTTT. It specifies CASSLRGAGNTGELFF.

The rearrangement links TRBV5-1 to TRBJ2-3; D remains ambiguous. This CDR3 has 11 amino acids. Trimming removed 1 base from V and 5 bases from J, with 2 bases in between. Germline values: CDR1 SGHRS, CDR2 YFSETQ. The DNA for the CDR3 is TGCGCCAGCAGCTTGCGAGATACGCAGTATTTT. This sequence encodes CASSLRDTQYF.

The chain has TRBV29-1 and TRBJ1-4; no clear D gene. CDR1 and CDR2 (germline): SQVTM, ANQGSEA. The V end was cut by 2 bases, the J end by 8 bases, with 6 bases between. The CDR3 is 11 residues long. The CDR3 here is CSVEWREKLFF. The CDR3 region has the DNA TGCAGCGTTGAATGGCGAGAAAAACTGTTTTTT.

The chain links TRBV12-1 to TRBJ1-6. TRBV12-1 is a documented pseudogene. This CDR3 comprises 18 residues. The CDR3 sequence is CASSEPDQRRTYNSPLHF. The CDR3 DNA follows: TGTGCCAGCAGCGAGCCTGACCAACGCCGAACCTATAATTCACCCCTCCACTTT.

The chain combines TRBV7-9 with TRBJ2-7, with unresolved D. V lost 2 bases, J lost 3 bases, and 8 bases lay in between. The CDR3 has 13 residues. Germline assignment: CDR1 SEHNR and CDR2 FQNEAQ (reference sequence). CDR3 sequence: CASSLIPGYEQYF. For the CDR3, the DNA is TGTGCCAGCAGCTTAATCCCTGGCTACGAGCAGTACTTC.

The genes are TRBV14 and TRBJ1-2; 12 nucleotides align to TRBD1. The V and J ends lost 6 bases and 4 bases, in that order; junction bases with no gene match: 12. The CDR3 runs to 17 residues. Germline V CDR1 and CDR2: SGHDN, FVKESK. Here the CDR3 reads CASSSILGTGGTYGYTF. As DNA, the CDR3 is TGTGCCAGCAGTTCTATCTTAGGGACAGGGGGCACCTATGGCTACACCTTC.

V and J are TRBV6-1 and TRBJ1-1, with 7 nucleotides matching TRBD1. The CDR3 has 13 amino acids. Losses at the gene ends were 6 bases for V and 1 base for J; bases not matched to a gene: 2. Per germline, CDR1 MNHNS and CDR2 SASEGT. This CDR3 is CASRGTANTEAFF. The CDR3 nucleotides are TGTGCCAGCAGAGGGACAGCGAACACTGAAGCTTTCTTT.

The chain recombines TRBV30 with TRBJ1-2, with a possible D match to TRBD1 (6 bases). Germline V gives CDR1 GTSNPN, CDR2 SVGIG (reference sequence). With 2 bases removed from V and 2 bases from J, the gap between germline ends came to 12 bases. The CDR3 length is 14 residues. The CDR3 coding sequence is TGTGCCTGGAGTATACGGACAGAAAACTATGGCTACACCTTC. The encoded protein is CAWSIRTENYGYTF.